The entry below describes one T cell receptor (beta chain). The antigen remains undetermined. Libraries were prepared by immunoSEQ multiplex PCR; TCRdb keeps only in-frame clonotypes and omits some of them. The sample records some 10,000 clones, around three quarters being singletons. This sample was included in a study of cytotoxic CD8 clonotypes in ibrutinib-treated CLL. The overall study: Partial responses totalled roughly 24 and complete responses 2; after median approximately 6 years, approximately 15 remained remitted and approximately twelve progressed.

Study-wide results and caveats: Clonality grew at ibrutinib response; at progression, it decreased back toward baseline. Private clonotypes, not public ones, expanded at ibrutinib response.

Germline-derived CDR1 and CDR2 are SGDLS and YYNGEE. Trimming shortened V by 0 bases and J by 0 bases, and 6 bases separated the two germline ends. The CDR3 is made up of 14 amino acids. The receptor's source is a human donor with chronic lymphocytic leukemia. This chain connects TRBV9 to TRBJ1-1; D is unresolved. This material consisted of PBMCs, taken at disease progression, from a patient treated with ibrutinib. The CDR3 loop is CASSVAGMNTEAFF. The CDR3 nucleotides are TGTGCCAGCAGCGTAGCTGGAATGAACACTGAAGCTTTCTTT. Supplemented by reference TRBV9 and TRBJ1-1, the full variable domain reads DSGVTQTPKHLITATGQRVTLRCSPRSGDLSVYWYQQSLDQGLQFLIQYYNGEERAKGNILERFSAQQFPDLHSELNLSSLELGDSALYFCASSVAGMNTEAFFGQGTRLTVV.